Below are 15 T cell receptor beta chains sequenced from a single sample in a study of Ad26.COV2.S vaccination and SARS-CoV-2 variants (dated by TCRdb to the early 2020s). The library relied on the immunoSEQ multiplex PCR assay. TCRdb stores this immuneACCESS table with in-frame sequences only. Part of the clones is absent; in the studies checked, under half of the shortfall reflects unresolved V genes, and no reason is known for the rest. The sample profile shows 350,000 to 600,000 clones; roughly nine tenths of them were found once. The top ten clonotypes cover 1.7% of the sample. The treatment or condition label for this specimen denotes: roughly 20 received Ad26.COV2.S at low or high dose, single or two shots; about 5 received placebo; per-sample allocation not given. Repertoires of vaccine and placebo recipients were sequenced from samples taken on day 63 after the first injection. This sample comprised peripheral blood, obtained in a trial of Ad26.COV2.S vaccine versus placebo. Receptor source: a person between 18 and 59 years old who received the Ad26.COV2.S COVID-19 vaccine or a placebo.

V and J are TRBV7-9 and TRBJ1-2; TRBD1 matches 8 bases. V lost 6 bases, J lost 6 bases, and 6 bases stayed unmatched. The CDR3 extends over 13 amino acids. Looked up from germline, CDR1 is SEHNR and CDR2 is FQNEAQ (reference sequence). The CDR3 loop is CASRQGELDGYTF. The CDR3, as DNA: TGTGCCAGCAGACAGGGGGAATTAGATGGCTACACCTTC.

In DNA form, the CDR3 reads TGTGCCAGCAGCCAGTTTGCGGGAGAGACCCAGTACTTC. Protein: CASSQFAGETQYF. The rearrangement links TRBV7-2 to TRBJ2-5, with D perhaps matching TRBD2 (5 bases). Germline V gives CDR1 SGHTA, CDR2 FQGNSA. CDR3 length: 13 residues. Deletions cut 5 bases from V and 4 bases from J, with 11 bases between.

The rearrangement joins TRBV27 to TRBJ1-1; no firm D call. The CDR3 consists of 16 residues. Germline V gene lookup returns CDR1 MNHEY and CDR2 SMNVEV (reference sequence). The V end was cut by 5 bases, the J end by 0 bases, with 16 bases between. DNA for the CDR3: TGTGCCAGCAGTCTCCGACGGACGGCTATGAACACTGAAGCTTTCTTT. Its translation: CASSLRRTAMNTEAFF.

This chain joins TRBV2 and TRBJ2-2, with D perhaps TRBD1 (7 bases). Germline V gene lookup returns CDR1 SNHLY and CDR2 FYNNEI. Trimming removed 7 bases at V and 1 base at J, with 19 bases between. The CDR3 consists of 17 residues. CDR3 protein: CASNGRGALMNTGELFF. The CDR3 DNA reads as TGTGCCAGCAATGGCAGGGGGGCCCTAATGAACACCGGGGAGCTGTTTTTT.

The J gene is TRBJ2-3, the V gene TRBV11-2, with a weak D call TRBD1 (7 bases). This CDR3 contains 14 residues. Germline CDR1 SGHAT, CDR2 FQNNGV. The V and J ends lost 5 bases and 6 bases respectively, with 15 bases between them. The CDR3 sequence is CASSPGGSRDTQYF. The CDR3 bases are TGTGCCAGCAGCCCAGGGGGGTCCAGGGATACGCAGTATTTT. The full variable domain, with the rest looked up from reference TRBV11-2 and TRBJ2-3, is EAGVAQSPRYKIIEKRQSVAFWCNPISGHATLYWYQQILGQGPKLLIQFQNNGVVDDSQLPKDRFSAERLKGVDSTLKIQPAKLEDSAVYLCASSPGGSRDTQYFGPGTRLTVL.

This rearrangement joins TRBV27 to TRBJ2-7; tentatively, D is TRBD1 or TRBD2 (5 bases each). The V and J ends lost 5 bases and 3 bases respectively, with 11 bases between them. Germline-derived CDR1 and CDR2 are MNHEY and SMNVEV (reference sequence). CDR3 size: 13 residues. The CDR3 loop is CASSPRDRYEQYF. The CDR3 nucleotides read TGTGCCAGCAGTCCCCGGGACCGCTACGAGCAGTACTTC.

The genes are TRBV19 and TRBJ1-5, with D perhaps TRBD1 (6 bases). CDR3 length: 16 residues. Deletions cut 5 bases from V and 0 bases from J, with 14 bases between. Germline assignment: CDR1 LNHDA and CDR2 SQIVND (reference sequence). The CDR3 spells CASSPLTGYSNQPQHF. CDR3 DNA sequence: TGTGCCAGTAGTCCACTGACAGGCTATAGCAATCAGCCCCAGCATTTT.

This clone was seen only once. This chain links TRBV6-5 with TRBJ2-3; the D is unclear. V was pared by 5 bases and J by 7 bases, with 7 bases between. The CDR3 consists of 11 residues. Germline V gene sequence: CDR1 MNHEY, CDR2 SVGAGI. CDR3 protein: CASSHGYTQYF. For the CDR3, the DNA is TGTGCCAGCAGTCACGGGTATACGCAGTATTTT.

The chain has TRBV7-9 and TRBJ2-3; D remains unclear. The CDR3 length is 15 residues. Trimming removed 1 base at V and 3 bases at J, with 11 bases between. Germline V gene data show CDR1 as SEHNR and CDR2 as FQNEAQ (reference sequence). The CDR3 coding sequence is TGTGCCAGCAGCTTAGGGGCTGAGGCGACAGATACGCAGTATTTT. As protein: CASSLGAEATDTQYF.

This chain joins TRBV7-9 and TRBJ1-5, with D maybe TRBD1 (6 bases). Per the germline V gene, CDR1 is SEHNR and CDR2 is FQNEAQ (reference sequence). V shed 3 bases and J shed 5 bases, with 14 bases lying between them. This CDR3 is 15 amino acids long. CDR3 coding DNA: TGTGCCAGCAGCTTCTCGGGACACCCCGATCAGCCCCAGCATTTT. It yields the protein CASSFSGHPDQPQHF.

The chain combines TRBV6-6 with TRBJ1-2; D is possibly TRBD1 (6 bases). Looked up from germline, CDR1 is MNHNY and CDR2 is SVGAGI (reference sequence). V was clipped by 2 bases and J by 8 bases, with 15 bases between them. This CDR3 spans 14 amino acids. CDR3 region: CASSYHRQAGGYTF. The CDR3 region has the DNA TGTGCCAGCAGTTACCATCGACAGGCTGGGGGCTACACCTTC.

The genes are TRBV28 and TRBJ2-7, with D possibly called TRBD1 or TRBD2 (7 bases each). The CDR3 is 14 amino acids. Trimming removed 3 bases at V and 2 bases at J, with 11 bases between. CDR1 and CDR2 from the germline V gene are MDHEN and SYDVKM. The CDR3 here is CASSLSGGAYEQYF. CDR3 DNA: TGTGCCAGCAGTTTGTCAGGGGGGGCCTACGAGCAGTACTTC.

A word on this clone: Other DNA sequences in this sample translate to the same CDR3. The gene calls are TRBV2 and TRBJ2-1, with a tentative D call TRBD1 (5 bases). This CDR3 has 11 amino acids. V was pared by 7 bases and J by 4 bases, with 5 bases between. In germline, CDR1 is SNHLY, CDR2 FYNNEI. The CDR3 DNA follows: TGTGCCAGCACAGGGTACAATGAGCAGTTCTTC. Translation: CASTGYNEQFF.

This clone came up a few times. This chain connects TRBV27 to TRBJ1-2, with 7 bases that match TRBD1. The CDR3 is made up of 15 amino acids. Unmatched junction bases numbered 7, after V lost 4 bases and J lost 2 bases. Germline CDR1 reads MNHEY; CDR2 reads SMNVEV (reference sequence). CDR3: CASSSYPGGNYGYTF. CDR3 DNA: TGTGCCAGCAGTTCCTACCCAGGGGGGAACTATGGCTACACCTTC.

The chain employs TRBV11-2 and TRBJ2-7, with D unresolved. The V gene's germline CDR1 is SGHAT and CDR2 FQNNGV. The V and J ends lost 3 bases and 5 bases respectively, with 14 bases between them. The CDR3 consists of 14 residues. Written as DNA, the CDR3 is TGTGCCAGCAGCTTGGTAAGGGTAACCCACGAGCAGTACTTC. Translation gives CASSLVRVTHEQYF. Full variable domain (missing parts from reference TRBV11-2 and TRBJ2-7): EAGVAQSPRYKIIEKRQSVAFWCNPISGHATLYWYQQILGQGPKLLIQFQNNGVVDDSQLPKDRFSAERLKGVDSTLKIQPAKLEDSAVYLCASSLVRVTHEQYFGPGTRLTVT.